This TCR beta chain derives from a study of control samples from healthy donors and cancer patients. Germline CDR1 and CDR2: SGHVS and FQNEAQ. The CDR3 sequence is 14 residues long. The V and J ends lost 3 bases and 4 bases respectively, with 7 bases between them. This table comes from immunoSEQ multiplex PCR, and its TCRdb copy is limited to in-frame clones, with some not included. This repertoire shows some 150,000 clones, about 89% found once; its top ten account for 6% to 9%. A single count supports this clone. This sequence originates from a young man in good health. The chain uses TRBV7-8 and TRBJ1-6, with a possible D match to TRBD1 (5 bases). Sequences were obtained from blood. The CDR3 bases are TGTGCCAGCAGCTTGGGGCATTATAATTCACCCCTCCACTTT. Translation: CASSLGHYNSPLHF.